This entry lists 26 T cell receptor beta chains sequenced from one sample in a study of shared clonotypes between healthy human individuals (TCRdb year 2020). Libraries were prepared through the immunoSEQ multiplex PCR assay. The source is immuneACCESS, and TCRdb retained only in-frame sequences with V and J called. Part of the clones is not carried over; for the studies checked, unresolved V genes explain less than half of this, and the remainder is unexplained. The sample table shows about 460,000 clones, and roughly four fifths are seen once. Together, the top ten hold around 11% of the sample. The specimen was PBMCs. These receptors all stem from a woman aged 40 to 50 in good health. Some clones in this sample may be carry-over from other donors' samples.

The CDR3 DNA sequence: TGCGCCAGCAGCTTGACAGACAGCACAGATACGCAGTATTTT. Its protein product is CASSLTDSTDTQYF. This chain links TRBV5-1 with TRBJ2-3; D unresolved. The CDR3 loop spans 14 amino acids. Trimming took 1 base from V and 0 from J, leaving 6 bases between them. Germline CDR1 is SGHRS and CDR2 is YFSETQ. The whole variable domain, filled in from reference TRBV5-1 and TRBJ2-3, reads KAGVTQTPRYLIKTRGQQVTLSCSPISGHRSVSWYQQTPGQGLQFLFEYFSETQRNKGNFPGRFSGRQFSNSRSEMNVSTLELGDSALYLCASSLTDSTDTQYFGPGTRLTVL.

V gene TRBV28 combines with J gene TRBJ1-1; TRBD1 aligns across 9 bases. Germline V gene sequence: CDR1 MDHEN, CDR2 SYDVKM. V lost 5 bases to trimming and J lost 2 bases; unmatched junction nucleotides: 9. This CDR3 has 16 residues. CDR3 in DNA: TGTGCCAGCAGTCCCGGGACAGGGAGGAGCAACACTGAAGCTTTCTTT. Its protein is CASSPGTGRSNTEAFF.

The genes are TRBV10-1 and TRBJ2-1; TRBD1 is a possible D gene (6 bases). CDR1 and CDR2 from the germline V gene are WNHNN and SYGVQD (reference sequence). This CDR3 has 15 amino acids. V dropped 4 bases and J dropped 4 bases, with 14 bases sitting between them. CDR3 DNA sequence: TGCGCCAGCAGTGGGGGGCCTCGGATTTACAATGAGCAGTTCTTC. This sequence encodes CASSGGPRIYNEQFF.

This clone was recorded once. J is TRBJ2-7 and V is TRBV28; 11 nucleotides line up with TRBD2. V shed 6 bases and J 7 bases; nucleotides not matched to a gene: 8. In germline, CDR1 is MDHEN, CDR2 SYDVKM. There are 14 residues in the CDR3. The CDR3 region is CASRTTSGSEEQYF. CDR3 DNA: TGTGCCAGCAGGACTACTAGCGGGAGTGAAGAGCAGTACTTC.

This chain links TRBV7-9 with TRBJ2-2; D is unresolved. The ends were cut back, 1 base at V and 1 base at J, with 7 bases in the middle. Germline V lookup: CDR1 SEHNR, CDR2 FQNEAQ (reference sequence). CDR3 length equals 15 residues. CDR3 coding DNA: TGTGCCAGCAGCTTAGGCCTCGGGAACACCGGGGAGCTGTTTTTT. Translation gives CASSLGLGNTGELFF.

The table lists this clone with many counts. The V call is TRBV10-3, the J call TRBJ1-4; D ambiguous. From germline, CDR1 is ENHRY and CDR2 SYGVKD. The CDR3 loop spans 13 amino acids. Trimming took 2 bases from V and 6 from J, leaving 7 bases between them. The CDR3 DNA follows: TGTGCCATCAGTGAGCCGCGGGATGAAAAACTGTTTTTT. Translating it yields CAISEPRDEKLFF.

As to this clone: A single base is all that separates this from a far larger clone, so a read error is likely. The identical CDR3 is also encoded by other nucleotide sequences in the sample. The V gene is TRBV30, the J gene TRBJ2-1; 7 bases are shared with TRBD1. CDR1 GTSNPN and CDR2 SVGIG come from the germline V gene (reference sequence). The V and J ends lost 1 base and 4 bases, in that order; junction bases with no gene match: 1. The CDR3 totals 13 residues. The CDR3 loop is CAWSGDSYNEQFF. The DNA of the CDR3 is TGTGCCTGGAGTGGGGACAGTTACAATGAGCAGTTCTTC.

The chain joins TRBV9 to TRBJ2-1, with TRBD1 matching over 8 bases. Germline CDR1 SGDLS, CDR2 YYNGEE. J lost 7 bases, V lost 0 bases, and 9 bases had no gene match. There are 16 residues in the CDR3. CDR3 nucleotides: TGTGCCAGCAGCGTAGCTCAGCAGGGGGCGCCGAATGAGCAGTTCTTC. Its protein is CASSVAQQGAPNEQFF.

Comments on this clone: A far larger clone is only one base removed, so a read error is likely. Because it lacks the conserved phenylalanine or tryptophan at the end, this CDR3 is likely a read error. The chain joins TRBV4-3 to TRBJ1-1; D remains ambiguous. V dropped 1 base and J dropped 8 bases, with 14 bases sitting between them. Germline values: CDR1 LGHNA, CDR2 YSLEER. This CDR3 is 14 amino acids long. The CDR3 protein is CASSQASERKEAFS. The DNA for the CDR3 is TGCGCCAGCAGCCAAGCTTCTGAGAGAAAAGAAGCTTTCTCT.

J is TRBJ2-3 and V is TRBV10-2; unclear D gene. Trimming removed 4 bases at V and 2 bases at J, with 10 bases between. CDR3 length: 14 amino acids. Germline V CDR1 and CDR2: WSHSY, SAAADI. The CDR3 DNA reads as TGCGCCAGCAGTGGGATTGGATACACAGATACGCAGTATTTT. Protein: CASSGIGYTDTQYF.

V and J are TRBV29-1 and TRBJ2-2; D remains ambiguous. Between the trimmed V and J ends, which lost 4 bases and 5 bases, there was a span of 8 bases. This CDR3 comprises 12 residues. CDR1 and CDR2 (germline): SQVTM, ANQGSEA. The CDR3 is CSVGQQTGELFF. As DNA, the CDR3 is TGCAGCGTTGGACAACAGACCGGGGAGCTGTTTTTT.

The chain is built from TRBV6-1 and TRBJ2-7; 7 bases are shared with TRBD1. CDR1 MNHNS and CDR2 SASEGT come from the germline V gene. The CDR3 length is 16 residues. V was pared by 1 base and J by 0 bases, with 6 bases of the junction left unmatched. In DNA form, the CDR3 reads TGTGCCAGCAGTGAAGGCCAGGGGGATAGCTCCTACGAGCAGTACTTC. Translating gives CASSEGQGDSSYEQYF.

In this sample, this clone turned up once. The chain carries TRBV28 and TRBJ1-2; TRBD1 aligns across 7 bases. The CDR3 spans 13 residues. The V segment lost 3 bases and the J segment 4 bases; nucleotides outside the gene matches: 2. Germline loops: CDR1 MDHEN, CDR2 SYDVKM. CDR3 nucleotides: TGTGCCAGCAGTTTGGGGACAGTCTATGGCTACACCTTC. Protein: CASSLGTVYGYTF.

This clone appeared a few times. The J gene is TRBJ1-4, the V gene TRBV30; a weak D match, TRBD1 (6 bases). Between the trimmed V and J ends, which lost 4 bases and 7 bases, there was a span of 13 bases. CDR1 is GTSNPN, CDR2 SVGIG, per germline (reference sequence). The CDR3 is made up of 13 amino acids. The chain's CDR3 is CAWNRGGGEKLFF. In DNA form, the CDR3 reads TGTGCCTGGAATCGGGGGGGCGGTGAAAAACTGTTTTTT.

This clone was recorded only once. The rearrangement links TRBV12-2 to TRBJ2-7; no DNA check was done on the table's D call, TRBD1. TRBV12-2 is a listed pseudogene. CDR3 length: 15 residues. The DNA of the CDR3 is TGTGCAAGTCGTGGGGAGAGACAGGACTCCTACGAGCAGTACTTC. It yields the protein CASRGERQDSYEQYF.

The CDR3 DNA is TGTGCCAGCAGTCGGCGGGAGGGATTTTACGAGCAGTACTTC. This translates into CASSRREGFYEQYF. The gene calls are TRBV28 and TRBJ2-7; the match to TRBD2 covers 9 bases. This CDR3 comprises 14 residues. V lost 5 bases to trimming and J lost 4 bases; unmatched junction nucleotides: 6. The germline gives CDR1 MDHEN, CDR2 SYDVKM.

This chain links TRBV5-4 with TRBJ2-2; D could derive from TRBD1 or TRBD2 (5 bases each). V lost 0 bases and J 7 bases, leaving 16 bases between the germline ends. CDR1 and CDR2 from the germline V gene are SGHNT and YYREEE (reference sequence). The CDR3 length is 16 residues. CDR3 DNA: TGTGCCAGCAGCTTGGTTGGACATTCCCGGGGCGGGGAGCTGTTTTTT. Translated, it gives CASSLVGHSRGGELFF.

A note on this clone: At one end, the junction sequence differs from germline, possibly due to a read error. CDR3 sequence reads: CASTLGGEQYF. Here the CDR3 DNA reads TGTGCCAGCACCTTAGGGGGGGAGCAGTACTTC. The chain joins TRBV7-9 to TRBJ2-7; D may correspond to TRBD1 or TRBD2 (6 bases each). This CDR3 has 11 amino acids. Germline assignment: CDR1 SEHNR and CDR2 FQNEAQ (reference sequence).

Points on this clone: This may be a read error: a much more frequent sequence differs by one nucleotide. CDR3 residues: CASSSRQGGNQPQHF. DNA for the CDR3: TGTGCCAGCAGTTCCCGACAGGGGGGGAATCAGCCCCAGCATTTT. The J gene is TRBJ1-5, the V gene TRBV27, with 9 bases fitting TRBD1. Trimming took 4 bases from V and 4 from J; bases not matched to a gene: 5. This CDR3 is built from 15 residues. Germline assignment: CDR1 MNHEY and CDR2 SMNVEV (reference sequence).

This clone has only a few counts. The V and J genes are TRBV28 and TRBJ2-3; D is unresolved. Germline CDR1 is MDHEN and CDR2 is SYDVKM. This CDR3 contains 13 residues. Trimming cost V 3 bases and J 5 bases, with 9 bases left between them. CDR3 nucleotides: TGTGCCAGCAGTTTCCGGCCAAGAGATACGCAGTATTTT. It codes for CASSFRPRDTQYF.

The genes are TRBV4-1 and TRBJ1-5; 7 positions agree with TRBD1. Trimming at V came to 3 bases and at J to 0 bases, leaving 8 bases not matched to a gene. The CDR3 sequence is 17 residues long. CDR1 and CDR2 from the germline V gene are MGHRA and YSYEKL. The CDR3 region has the DNA TGCGCCAGCAGCCAGGCACAGGGGTTTAGTAGCAATCAGCCCCAGCATTTT. It is translated as CASSQAQGFSSNQPQHF.

CDR3: CSVEDTGGNTEAFF. The DNA of the CDR3 is TGCAGCGTTGAAGATACTGGGGGGAACACTGAAGCTTTCTTT. This chain links TRBV29-1 with TRBJ1-1; tentatively, D is TRBD1 (5 bases). The germline gives CDR1 SQVTM, CDR2 ANQGSEA. V shed 0 bases and J shed 1 base, with 9 bases lying between them. The CDR3 is 14 residues long. The whole variable domain, filled in from reference TRBV29-1 and TRBJ1-1, reads SAVISQKPSRDICQRGTSLTIQCQVDSQVTMMFWYRQQPGQSLTLIATANQGSEATYESGFVIDKFPISRPNLTFSTLTVSNMSPEDSSIYLCSVEDTGGNTEAFFGQGTRLTVV.

The chain is built from TRBV4-1 and TRBJ2-3; 10 nucleotides match TRBD1. CDR1 MGHRA and CDR2 YSYEKL come from the germline V gene. The CDR3 loop spans 18 amino acids. The ends lost 0 bases at V and 2 bases at J; junction bases unmatched: 8. CDR3 bases: TGCGCCAGCAGCCAAGAATCTCCGGACAGGGGGTTCACAGATACGCAGTATTTT. Protein product: CASSQESPDRGFTDTQYF.

This clone was recorded at least ten times. This specimen includes other DNA sequences encoding the same CDR3. The chain joins TRBV18 to TRBJ1-5; D is unresolved. V gave up 5 bases and J gave up 0 bases, with 8 bases separating them. The CDR3 has 14 residues. Germline V gene data show CDR1 as KGHSH and CDR2 as LQKENI. The CDR3 DNA follows: TGTGCCAGCTCAGAGGCCTATAGCAATCAGCCCCAGCATTTT. Translating it yields CASSEAYSNQPQHF.

V usage is TRBV28 and J usage is TRBJ2-1; TRBD1 might be the D (6 bases). The CDR3 length is 16 residues. Germline CDR1 MDHEN, CDR2 SYDVKM. Between the trimmed V and J ends, which lost 7 bases and 6 bases, there was a span of 22 bases. CDR3 amino acids: CASTQARPIRGNEQFF. The CDR3 nucleotides are TGTGCCAGCACCCAAGCGAGGCCCATCAGGGGCAATGAGCAGTTCTTC.

This rearrangement joins TRBV7-2 to TRBJ2-3; no clear D. The CDR3 sequence is 12 residues long. The V end lost 5 bases, the J end lost 2 bases, and 5 bases lay between the germline ends. Germline CDR1 and CDR2: SGHTA and FQGNSA. The CDR3, as DNA: TGTGCCAGCAGCCGAATCACAGATACGCAGTATTTT. As protein: CASSRITDTQYF.